The rows below give T cell receptor beta chains drawn from one sample of a study of Ad26.COV2.S vaccination and SARS-CoV-2 variants. Sequenced by immunoSEQ multiplex PCR; TCRdb stores in-frame clones only, minus some. The sample has around 250,000 clones, 80% to 90% seen once. The material was peripheral blood, obtained in a trial of Ad26.COV2.S vaccine versus placebo. The origin of the receptors is a person aged 18-60 years who received the Ad26.COV2.S COVID-19 vaccine or a placebo. The CDR3 runs from the conserved cysteine through the conserved F or W. A D gene is named only where the DNA matches it firmly. A clone size is listed for some rows: how often the clone was seen (once, few, many), or a class if it is expanded.

j_call,d_call,v_call,clone_size,cdr3_aa,cdr3_nt
TRBJ2-7,NA,TRBV28,few,CASSRPFQAPSYEQYF,TGTGCCAGCAGTAGACCGTTTCAAGCCCCCTCCTACGAGCAGTACTTC
TRBJ1-2,NA,TRBV7-6,NA,CASSFGLQYGYTF,TGTGCCAGCAGCTTCGGGCTGCAGTATGGCTACACCTTC
TRBJ1-6,NA,TRBV2,NA,CAGTGGYSPLHF,TGTGCCGGGACGGGGGGATATTCACCCCTCCACTTT
TRBJ1-1,NA,TRBV12-3/TRBV12-4,NA,CASSLKGGTEAFF,TGTGCCAGCAGTTTGAAAGGGGGCACTGAAGCTTTCTTT
TRBJ2-3,TRBD2,TRBV7-2,NA,CASSPIRTRGGDTQYF,TGTGCCAGCAGCCCCATACGGACTAGAGGTGGGGATACGCAGTATTTT
TRBJ2-3,TRBD2,TRBV4-2,NA,CASSQRTSGTDTQYF,TGTGCCAGCAGCCAAAGGACTAGCGGGACAGATACGCAGTATTTT
TRBJ2-2,TRBD2,TRBV7-2,few,CASSPTSANTGELFF,TGTGCCAGCAGCCCGACTAGCGCAAACACCGGGGAGCTGTTTTTT
TRBJ2-1,TRBD2,TRBV7-9,NA,CASSKLAEVGDEQFF,TGTGCCAGCAGCAAACTAGCGGAGGTAGGAGATGAGCAGTTCTTC
TRBJ2-3,NA,TRBV6-6,NA,CASSYGRETDTQYF,TGTGCCAGCAGTTACGGGCGAGAAACAGATACGCAGTATTTT
TRBJ1-1,NA,TRBV18,NA,CASSPRVGEAFF,TGTGCCAGCTCACCGCGAGTAGGGGAAGCTTTCTTT
TRBJ2-5,NA,TRBV3-1/TRBV3-2,NA,CASSQEQGAVTQYF,TGTGCCAGCAGCCAAGAACAGGGCGCGGTGACCCAGTACTTC
TRBJ2-7,NA,TRBV29-1,NA,CSVGARYEQYF,TGCAGCGTTGGTGCCAGATACGAGCAGTACTTC
TRBJ1-1,NA,TRBV5-1,NA,CASSLGLGTNTEAFF,TGCGCCAGCAGCTTGGGTTTAGGGACGAACACTGAAGCTTTCTTT
TRBJ1-5,NA,TRBV30,few,CAWSRGTSNQPQHF,TGTGCCTGGAGCCGCGGGACCAGTAATCAGCCCCAGCATTTT
TRBJ2-5,TRBD1,TRBV18,NA,CASSPGTGGQETQYF,TGTGCCAGCTCCCCAGGGACAGGGGGACAAGAGACCCAGTACTTC
TRBJ2-7,NA,TRBV6-5,NA,CASSPGPYEQYF,TGTGCCAGCAGCCCCGGACCCTACGAGCAGTACTTC
TRBJ1-5,NA,TRBV27,NA,CASRPGPYQPQHF,TGTGCCAGCAGGCCGGGCCCCTATCAGCCCCAGCATTTT
TRBJ1-2,TRBD1,TRBV29-1,NA,CSVNGQGQNYGYTF,TGCAGCGTTAACGGACAGGGGCAAAACTATGGCTACACCTTC
TRBJ2-2,NA,TRBV2,NA,CASSPRGAGAGELFF,TGTGCCAGCAGTCCCCGGGGGGCAGGCGCCGGGGAGCTGTTTTTT